This paragraph reports one TCR beta chain. Its antigen is as yet unknown. The sample originates from a study of T cell repertoires in cytomegalovirus infection. Study context: A matching HLA type, together with CMV infection, was signaled by public TCR beta signatures. Whole-study results and caveats: CMV-specific TCR beta clonotypes restricted by HLA-C dominated the ex vivo response. Cumulative public TCR beta family frequency identified CMV carriers with the relevant HLA.

MiXCR was run by TCRdb on the reads, yielding one entry per CDR3 protein. The table lists fewer than 700,000 distinct CDR3 sequences, 24% of them singletons. Sequenced sample: CD8+ T cells from PBMCs. The origin of this receptor is a human donor in good health (CMV status not recorded). Some clones in this sample may be carry-over from other donors' samples.

CDR3 coding DNA: TGCAGTGCTAGCCCTGGACGGCTAGCGGGGGCTAGCTCCTACAATGAGCAGTTCTTC. The encoded protein is CSASPGRLAGASSYNEQFF. The chain links TRBV20-1 to TRBJ2-1, with 10 bases aligning to TRBD2. Per the germline V gene, CDR1 is DFQATT and CDR2 is SNEGSKA (reference sequence). The V gene end was trimmed by 3 bases and the J gene end by 0 bases; junction bases not matched to a gene: 14. This CDR3 is 19 amino acids long.